The sample holds one count of the clone carrying this TCR beta chain. Single viable CD3+CD4+CD8-CD45RO+ cells were sorted as the memory CD4+ T cells. This record belongs to a study of memory CD4+ T cells and cytomegalovirus serostatus. Overall study context: Donors were healthy Belgian adults, several CMV seropositive and 20 to 25 seronegative.

The CDR3 covers 14 residues. The germline gives CDR1 SEHNR, CDR2 FQNEAQ (reference sequence). Trimming stripped 5 bases from V and 6 bases from J, with 15 bases between. Profiled with immunoSEQ multiplex PCR; TCRdb holds only in-frame clones, not every one. Of some 87,000 clones in the sample, about 80% were seen once. The specimen sequenced was memory CD4+ T cells from blood. This clonotype was sampled from an adult in good health and CMV-seropositive. This rearrangement joins TRBV7-9 to TRBJ2-3; D may be TRBD1 (5 bases). As DNA, the CDR3 is TGTGCCAGCAGCCCACTCCGGACACACGATACGCAGTATTTT. Amino acid sequence: CASSPLRTHDTQYF.